This T cell receptor beta chain was retrieved from a study of T-cell reconstitution after alpha-beta-depleted transplantation in children. This clonotype was recorded a few times. The V gene end was trimmed by 7 bases and the J gene end by 5 bases; junction bases not matched to a gene: 9. The CDR3 is made up of 14 amino acids. CDR1 and CDR2 from the germline V gene are MNHEY and SMNVEV (reference sequence). During its preparation, the TCRbeta library received unique molecular identifiers. Using its own MiXCR run on the PCR reads, TCRdb lists one record per CDR3 protein. The profile shows about 600,000 distinct CDR3 sequences, approximately 12% of them singletons.

The chain employs TRBV27 and TRBJ2-7, with 9 positions matching TRBD1. The receptor's source is a male patient younger than 18 who had a stem cell transplant for acute myeloid leukemia, so the T cells may come from the graft donor. The sequences come from PBMCs, mostly from graft donor cells, collected 360 days after TCRalphabeta/CD19-depleted stem cell transplant. CDR3 sequence: CASTEDRGGNEQYF. The CDR3 coding sequence is TGTGCCAGCACCGAGGACAGGGGCGGTAACGAGCAGTACTTC.